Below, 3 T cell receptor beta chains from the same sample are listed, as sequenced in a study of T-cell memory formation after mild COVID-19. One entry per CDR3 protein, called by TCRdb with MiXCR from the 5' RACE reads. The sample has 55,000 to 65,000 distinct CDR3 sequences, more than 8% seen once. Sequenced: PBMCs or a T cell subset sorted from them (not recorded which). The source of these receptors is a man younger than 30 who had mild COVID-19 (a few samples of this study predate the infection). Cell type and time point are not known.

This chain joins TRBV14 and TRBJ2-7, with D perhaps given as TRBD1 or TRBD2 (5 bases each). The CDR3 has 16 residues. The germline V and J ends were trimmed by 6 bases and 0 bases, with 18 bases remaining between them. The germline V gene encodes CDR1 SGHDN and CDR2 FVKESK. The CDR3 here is CASRCGDLAPSYEQYV. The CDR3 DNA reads TGTGCCAGCAGGTGTGGGGACCTGGCTCCCTCCTACGAGCAGTACGTC.

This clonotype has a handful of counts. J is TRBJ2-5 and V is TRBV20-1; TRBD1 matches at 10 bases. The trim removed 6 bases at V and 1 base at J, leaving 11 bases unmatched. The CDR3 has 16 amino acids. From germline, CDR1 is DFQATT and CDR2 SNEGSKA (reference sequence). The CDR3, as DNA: TGCAGTGCGACGAGACGGGACAGGGGATCCCAAGAGACCCAGTACTTC. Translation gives CSATRRDRGSQETQYF.

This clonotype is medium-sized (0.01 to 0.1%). This CDR3 reads CASSPEGYNEQFF. CDR3 DNA: TGTGCCAGCAGTCCGGAGGGGTACAATGAGCAGTTCTTC. The chain recombines TRBV7-9 with TRBJ2-1; a possible D gene is TRBD2 (6 bases). CDR1 and CDR2 from the germline V gene are SEHNR and FQNEAQ (reference sequence). The ends were cut back, 6 bases at V and 4 bases at J, with 10 bases in the middle. CDR3 length: 13 amino acids.